The entry that follows covers one T cell receptor beta chain sequence. Produced via immunoSEQ multiplex PCR; TCRdb's table is partial and in-frame only. Found here are fewer than 40,000 clones, roughly 90% of them singletons; the top ten hold approximately 33%. CDR3 size: 14 residues. The ends were cut back, 2 bases at V and 5 bases at J, with 12 bases in the middle. Germline CDR1 and CDR2: MDHEN and SYDVKM. The sample originates from a study of OX40 agonist ivuxolimab in advanced cancers. The chain uses TRBV28 and TRBJ2-5; tentative D call: TRBD1 (6 bases). The material sequenced was CD4+ or CD8+ T cells sorted from blood, taken in a trial of the OX40 agonist ivuxolimab. This sequence originates from an adult with an advanced solid tumor such as melanoma, head and neck, liver or kidney cancer. The chain's CDR3 is CASSLVGQRETQYF. For the CDR3, the DNA is TGTGCCAGCAGTTTAGTCGGACAGAGGGAGACCCAGTACTTC.